These T cell receptor beta chains were read from a single sample in a study of T cell repertoires in cytomegalovirus infection. TCRdb passed the reads through MiXCR, listing each CDR3 protein once. Of a few hundred thousand distinct CDR3 sequences in the sample, roughly 18% are singletons; the top ten hold around 8.6%. Sequenced input: PBMCs. The receptors here all came from a human donor in good health (CMV status not recorded). Some clones in this sample may be carry-over from other donors' samples. The CDR3 runs from the conserved cysteine through the conserved F or W. The D gene is left open where the match is weak. Clone size is stated in some rows and not others, as once, few, many or a class when expanded.

TRBJ2-7 | . | few | TRBV30 | CAWSEGETRRVSF | TGTGCCTGGAGTGAAGGGGAAACTAGGAGAGTTAGCTTC
TRBJ2-3 | TRBD2 | . | TRBV20-1 | CSAIPGLVGTFLAQYF | TGCAGTGCTATCCCGGGACTAGTGGGAACCTTTTTAGCGCAGTATTTT
TRBJ2-3 | . | once | TRBV29-1 | CSVEGSHAKGTDTQYF | TGCAGCGTTGAAGGGTCGCATGCGAAGGGGACAGATACGCAGTATTTT
TRBJ2-1 | . | . | TRBV7-9 | CASSGVEDEQFF | TGTGCCAGCAGCGGGGTGGAGGATGAGCAGTTCTTC
TRBJ2-7 | . | few | TRBV20-1 | CSASTDSYEQYF | TGCAGTGCTTCGACTGATTCCTACGAGCAGTACTTC
TRBJ2-1 | . | . | TRBV5-1 | CASSISSDEQFF | TGCGCCAGCAGCATCTCTAGTGATGAGCAGTTCTTC
TRBJ2-7 | TRBD2 | . | TRBV10-3 | CACLGSGGNEQYF | TGTGCCTGCCTAGGGAGCGGGGGAAACGAGCAGTACTTC
TRBJ1-1 | . | . | TRBV28 | CASSHRHRNEAFF | TGTGCCAGCAGTCATCGACACAGGAATGAAGCTTTCTTT
TRBJ2-7 | TRBD2 | . | TRBV12-3/TRBV12-4 | CASSGTSGRLYEQYF | TGTGCCAGCAGTGGGACTAGCGGGAGACTGTACGAGCAGTACTTC
TRBJ2-3 | TRBD2 | . | TRBV20-1 | CSAKRGNTDTQYF | TGCAGTGCAAAGCGGGGGAACACAGATACGCAGTATTTT
TRBJ2-7 | TRBD1 | . | TRBV2 | CASSPGQGNRQYF | TGTGCCAGCAGCCCGGGACAGGGAAATCGGCAGTACTTC
TRBJ2-1 | . | few | TRBV20-1 | CSARSPQGHHNEQFF | TGCAGTGCTAGATCCCCTCAGGGACACCACAATGAGCAGTTCTTC
TRBJ2-1 | . | . | TRBV18 | CASSLGAGTGYNEQFF | TGTGCCAGCTCACTCGGGGCCGGGACGGGTTACAATGAGCAGTTCTTC
TRBJ2-5 | TRBD1 | many | TRBV7-2 | CASSPLGDRGQETQYF | TGTGCCAGCAGCCCATTGGGGGACAGGGGGCAAGAGACCCAGTACTTC
TRBJ1-2 | TRBD1 | many | TRBV7-8 | CASSFPGQGFYGYTF | TGTGCCAGCAGCTTCCCGGGACAGGGGTTCTATGGCTACACCTTC
TRBJ1-3 | TRBD1 | few | TRBV7-9 | CASSLVRDRAGNTIYF | TGTGCCAGCAGCTTAGTGAGGGACAGGGCTGGAAACACCATATATTTT
TRBJ2-7 | . | many | TRBV10-2 | CASSLVLGEQYF | TGCGCCAGCAGCCTAGTGTTGGGCGAGCAGTACTTC
TRBJ2-5 | . | . | TRBV7-4 | CASSLMSWAGETQYF | TGTGCCAGCAGCTTAATGTCGTGGGCCGGCGAGACCCAGTACTTC
TRBJ1-6 | . | . | TRBV12-3/TRBV12-4 | CASSVGPLGSPLHF | TGTGCCAGCAGCGTAGGACCGCTTGGTTCACCCCTCCACTTT
TRBJ2-5 | . | few | TRBV27 | CASSPRRDQYF | TGTGCCAGCAGTCCAAGGAGAGACCAGTACTTC
TRBJ2-6 | . | many | TRBV7-2 | CASSLSLAGANVLTF | TGTGCCAGCAGCTTATCTCTAGCTGGGGCCAACGTCCTGACTTTC
TRBJ2-1 | . | few | TRBV7-8 | CASSFSERLDNEQFF | TGTGCCAGCAGCTTCAGCGAGCGTTTGGACAATGAGCAGTTCTTC
TRBJ2-3 | . | . | TRBV20-1 | CSATTDRAASLTDTQYF | TGCAGTGCAACAACAGACCGGGCGGCGTCACTCACAGATACGCAGTATTTT
TRBJ2-7 | . | . | TRBV4-1 | CASSQNWPAEQYF | TGCGCCAGCAGCCAAAATTGGCCAGCCGAGCAGTACTTC
TRBJ2-3 | . | once | TRBV7-2 | CASSFLRTIPNTDTQYF | TGTGCCAGCAGCTTCCTTAGGACCATCCCCAACACAGATACGCAGTATTTT
TRBJ2-3 | TRBD2 | many | TRBV11-2 | CASRASTGGPSQYF | TGTGCCAGCAGGGCAAGCACGGGAGGGCCTTCGCAGTATTTT
TRBJ1-2 | . | . | TRBV14 | CASSRNADSYGYTF | TGTGCCAGCAGCCGGAACGCAGATAGCTATGGCTACACCTTC
TRBJ2-1 | . | many | TRBV5-5 | CASSPAAGNYISYNEQFF | TGTGCCAGCAGCCCTGCGGCGGGCAACTACATCTCCTACAATGAGCAGTTCTTC
TRBJ2-1 | TRBD1 | . | TRBV7-2 | CASSYTGVGEQFF | TGTGCCAGCAGCTATACAGGGGTCGGTGAGCAGTTCTTC
TRBJ2-2 | TRBD2 | few | TRBV19 | CASSGTSDTGELFF | TGTGCCAGTTCCGGGACTAGCGATACCGGGGAGCTGTTTTTT
TRBJ2-1 | TRBD2 | few | TRBV10-3 | CSASGNNEQFF | TGTTCCGCTAGCGGAAACAATGAGCAGTTCTTC
TRBJ2-2 | . | many | TRBV7-8 | CASSYILRVAGELFF | TGTGCCAGCAGCTACATCCTGCGGGTCGCCGGGGAGCTGTTTTTT
TRBJ2-7 | . | many | TRBV7-8 | CASSDRDGPYEQYF | TGTGCCAGCAGCGACCGGGACGGACCCTACGAGCAGTACTTC
TRBJ2-6 | . | many | TRBV7-2 | CASSLARGSSGANVLTF | TGTGCCAGCAGCTTAGCAAGGGGGAGCTCTGGGGCCAACGTCCTGACTTTC
TRBJ2-5 | TRBD1 | few | TRBV12-3/TRBV12-4 | CASSPRTGGRETQYF | TGTGCCAGCAGTCCGCGGACAGGGGGCAGGGAGACCCAGTACTTC
TRBJ1-6 | . | few | TRBV5-1 | CASSLEVTGTSLHF | TGCGCCAGCAGCTTGGAAGTTACCGGGACATCCCTCCACTTT
TRBJ2-3 | TRBD2 | . | TRBV12-3/TRBV12-4 | CATTLAGLSTDTQYF | TGTGCCACGACGTTAGCGGGGTTGAGCACAGATACGCAGTATTTT
TRBJ2-3 | . | . | TRBV7-9 | CASSAGPLTQYF | TGTGCCAGCAGCGCAGGGCCCCTCACGCAGTATTTT
TRBJ1-2 | . | many | TRBV7-2 | CASSLLLGSHGYTF | TGTGCCAGCAGCTTGCTGCTCGGCAGTCATGGCTACACCTTC
TRBJ2-1 | . | many | TRBV7-2 | CASSLAGGSGIEQFF | TGTGCCAGCAGCTTAGCCGGGGGTTCGGGGATTGAGCAGTTCTTC
TRBJ2-1 | TRBD2 | many | TRBV7-2 | CASSRTPGGGEQFF | TGTGCCAGCAGCCGTACTCCGGGGGGGGGTGAGCAGTTCTTC
TRBJ2-7 | TRBD1 | . | TRBV7-9 | CASSGQGPNKYEQYF | TGTGCCAGCAGCGGACAGGGACCGAACAAGTACGAGCAGTACTTC